This T cell receptor beta chain was recorded in a study of blood T cell repertoires in COVID-19 (TCRdb year 2020). Regarding the study in general: Samples covering the acute and convalescent phases of COVID-19 were provided by collaborators in the United States, Italy and Spain. The prospective study material was composed of cDNA or gDNA derived from T cells, B-cell-depleted T cells, or PBMCs. The dataset comprised deeply sampled blood TCRbeta repertoires from subjects exposed to, actively infected with, or recovered from COVID-19. A freely available public database, intended as a resource for researchers studying the immune response to SARS-CoV-2, is where the repertoires were released. Samples came from the ongoing ImmuneRACE study (first 160 participants) plus 1,254 subjects from 6 global collaborators. A de-identified subject ID, COVID-19 status, age in years and sex were almost always included in the sample metadata. Where available, HLA class I and class II types were taken from metadata supplied by the sample provider and were not determined by assay-based typing.

From its cysteine to its phenylalanine, the CDR3 spans 16 amino acids. Kept here is only the CDR3 DNA, which spans 48 bases and is read in frame from base 1. CDR1 and CDR2 (SGHRS, YFSETQ) derive from the germline V gene. At the junction V is shortened by 3 bases and J by 2 bases, with 17 bases in between. The immunoSEQ Assay, a bias-controlled multiplex PCR, was used to amplify TCRbeta CDR3 regions from genomic DNA. The study's processing was this. The number of nucleated cells in each sample was estimated by amplification of reference gene primers within the assay. Sequence reads were collapsed and filtered to measure the absolute abundance of every unique TCRbeta CDR3 rearrangement. For each sample, productive Simpson clonality was calculated as the square root of Simpson's diversity index over productive rearrangements. The table comes from immuneACCESS by way of TCRdb, which keeps in-frame sequences with V and J called. Part of the clones is missing from these tables; in studies checked, under half for an unresolved V gene and the rest for unknown reasons. V and J calls and clone size are those listed in that table; D and trimming were worked out from the DNA. The sample records just over 80,000 clones, roughly 79% of which are singletons. The biggest ten clones account for about 45% of the sample.

The full study reports these points: The amount of clinical and demographic metadata varied by source and participant and was provided uncurated.

Comments on this clone: Its antigen remains unidentified. No per-base quality is available; no much larger clone lies one base away.

Each collaborating institution followed its own protocols to collect whole blood in K2EDTA tubes. For TCRbeta analysis, collaborators shipped samples in one of three forms: frozen whole blood, isolated PBMCs, or DNA extracted from either of those sample types. The V gene is TRBV5-1 and the J gene is TRBJ2-5; TRBD1 might be the D gene, on 6 matching bases. Sequencing was carried out using peripheral blood. This receptor was obtained from a man older than 75 with acute or convalescent COVID-19. The CDR3 corresponds to CASSYAGQQSQETQYF. The DNA is as follows: TGCGCCAGCAGCTATGCCGGACAGCAGTCACAAGAGACCCAGTACTTC. Extended through the reference TRBV5-1 and TRBJ2-5 proteins, this CDR3 yields the full variable domain: KAGVTQTPRYLIKTRGQQVTLSCSPISGHRSVSWYQQTPGQGLQFLFEYFSETQRNKGNFPGRFSGRQFSNSRSEMNVSTLELGDSALYLCASSYAGQQSQETQYFGPGTRLLVL.